This TCR beta chain was found in a study of T cell responses to AZD1222 COVID-19 vaccine. Method: immunoSEQ multiplex PCR; TCRdb's copy keeps in-frame clones and lacks some. The table records some 130,000 clones, 85% to 90% of them present only once. Germline CDR1 and CDR2: SGHAT and FQNNGV. V was cut by 6 bases and J by 6 bases, with 20 bases left in between. The CDR3 runs 15 residues. J is TRBJ1-1 and V is TRBV11-2, with D possibly being TRBD1 (6 bases). The sample consisted of peripheral blood, taken on day 0 of AZD1222 vaccination. This receptor was obtained from an adult in good health. In DNA, the CDR3 is TGTGCCAGCAGGGGACAAGGGTACTCTGGACCTGAAGCTTTCTTT. Amino acids: CASRGQGYSGPEAFF.